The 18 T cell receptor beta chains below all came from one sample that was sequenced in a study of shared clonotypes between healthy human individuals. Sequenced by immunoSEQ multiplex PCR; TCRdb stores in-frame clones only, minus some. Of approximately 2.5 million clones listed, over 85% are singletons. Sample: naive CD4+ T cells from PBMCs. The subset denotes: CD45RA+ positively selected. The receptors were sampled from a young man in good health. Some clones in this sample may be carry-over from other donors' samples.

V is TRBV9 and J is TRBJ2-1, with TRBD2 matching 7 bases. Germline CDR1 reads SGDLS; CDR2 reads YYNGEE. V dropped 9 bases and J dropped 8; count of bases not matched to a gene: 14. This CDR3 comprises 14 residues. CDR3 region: CATCRSGIGDEQFF. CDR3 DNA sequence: TGTGCCACCTGCCGGAGCGGGATAGGGGATGAGCAGTTCTTC.

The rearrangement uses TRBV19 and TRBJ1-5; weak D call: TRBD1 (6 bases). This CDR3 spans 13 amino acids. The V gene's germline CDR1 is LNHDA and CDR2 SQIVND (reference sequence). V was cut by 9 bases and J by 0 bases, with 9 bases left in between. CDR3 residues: CASNRDSNQPQHF. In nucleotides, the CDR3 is TGTGCCAGCAACAGGGATAGCAATCAGCCCCAGCATTTT.

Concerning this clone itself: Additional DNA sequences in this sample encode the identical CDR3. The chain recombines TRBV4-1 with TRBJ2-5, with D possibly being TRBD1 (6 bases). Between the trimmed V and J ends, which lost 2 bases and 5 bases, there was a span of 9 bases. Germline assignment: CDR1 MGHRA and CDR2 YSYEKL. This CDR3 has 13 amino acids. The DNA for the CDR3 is TGCGCCAGCAGCCAAACAGGGTTGGAGACCCAGTACTTC. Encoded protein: CASSQTGLETQYF.

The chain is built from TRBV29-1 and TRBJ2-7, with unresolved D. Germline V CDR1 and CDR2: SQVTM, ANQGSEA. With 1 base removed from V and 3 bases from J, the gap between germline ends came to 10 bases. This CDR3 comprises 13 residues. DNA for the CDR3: TGCAGCGTTGAAGGACCGCGCCGCTACGAGCAGTACTTC. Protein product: CSVEGPRRYEQYF.

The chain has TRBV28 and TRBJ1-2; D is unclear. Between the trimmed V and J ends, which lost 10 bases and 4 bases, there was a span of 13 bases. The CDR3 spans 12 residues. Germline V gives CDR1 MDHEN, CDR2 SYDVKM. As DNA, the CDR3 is TGTGCCACTATGACAAGGTCCTATGGCTACACCTTC. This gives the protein CATMTRSYGYTF.

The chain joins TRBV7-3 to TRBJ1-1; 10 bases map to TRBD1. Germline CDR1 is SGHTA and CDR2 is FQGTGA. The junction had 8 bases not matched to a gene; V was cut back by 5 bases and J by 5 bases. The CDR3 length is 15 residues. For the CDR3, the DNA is TGTGCCAGCAGCCCCCCCGGGACAGGGGAGACTGAAGCTTTCTTT. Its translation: CASSPPGTGETEAFF.

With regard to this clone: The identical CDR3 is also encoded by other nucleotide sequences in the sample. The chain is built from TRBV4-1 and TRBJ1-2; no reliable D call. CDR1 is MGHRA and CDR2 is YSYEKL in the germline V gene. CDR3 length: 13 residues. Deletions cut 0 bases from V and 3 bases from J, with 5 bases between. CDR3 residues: CASSQEGYYGYTF. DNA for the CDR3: TGCGCCAGCAGCCAAGAGGGTTACTATGGCTACACCTTC.

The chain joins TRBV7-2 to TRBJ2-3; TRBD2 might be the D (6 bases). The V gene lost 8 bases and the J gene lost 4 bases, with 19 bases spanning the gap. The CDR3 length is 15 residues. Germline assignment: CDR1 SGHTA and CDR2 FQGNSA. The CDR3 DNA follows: TGTGCCAGCGCCAGCGGCGGGGATGGCGCAGATACGCAGTATTTT. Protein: CASASGGDGADTQYF.

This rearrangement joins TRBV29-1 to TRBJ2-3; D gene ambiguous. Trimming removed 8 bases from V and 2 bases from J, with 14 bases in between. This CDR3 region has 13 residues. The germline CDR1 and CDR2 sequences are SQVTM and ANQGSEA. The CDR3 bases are TGCAGCACCCGCTGGCCCGCCACAGATACGCAGTATTTT. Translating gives CSTRWPATDTQYF.

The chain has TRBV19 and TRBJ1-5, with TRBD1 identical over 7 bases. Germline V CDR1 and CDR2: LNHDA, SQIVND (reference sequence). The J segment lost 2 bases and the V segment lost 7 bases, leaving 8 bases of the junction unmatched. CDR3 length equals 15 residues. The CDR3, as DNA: TGTGCCAGTAACATACAGGGGAGGGGCAATCAGCCCCAGCATTTT. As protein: CASNIQGRGNQPQHF.

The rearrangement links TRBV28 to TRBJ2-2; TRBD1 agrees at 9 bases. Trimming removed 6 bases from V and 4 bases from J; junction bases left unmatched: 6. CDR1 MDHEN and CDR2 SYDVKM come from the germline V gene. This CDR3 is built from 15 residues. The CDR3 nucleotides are TGTGCCAGCAGAGAGGACAGGGGAGGCACCGGGGAGCTGTTTTTT. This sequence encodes CASREDRGGTGELFF.

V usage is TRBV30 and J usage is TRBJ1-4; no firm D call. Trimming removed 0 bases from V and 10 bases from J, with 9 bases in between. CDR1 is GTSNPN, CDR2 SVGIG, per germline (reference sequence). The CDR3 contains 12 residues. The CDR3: CAWSVPGIKLFF. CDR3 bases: TGTGCCTGGAGTGTACCTGGGATAAAACTGTTTTTT.

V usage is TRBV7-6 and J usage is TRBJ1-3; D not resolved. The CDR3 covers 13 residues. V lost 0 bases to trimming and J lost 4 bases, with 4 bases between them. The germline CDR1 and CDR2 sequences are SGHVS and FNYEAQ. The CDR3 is CASSLAWGNTIYF. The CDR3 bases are TGTGCCAGCAGCTTAGCCTGGGGAAACACCATATATTTT. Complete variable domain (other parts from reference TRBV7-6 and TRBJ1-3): GAGVSQSPRYKVTKRGQDVALRCDPISGHVSLYWYRQALGQGPEFLTYFNYEAQQDKSGLPNDRFSAERPEGSISTLTIQRTEQRDSAMYRCASSLAWGNTIYFGEGSWLTVV.

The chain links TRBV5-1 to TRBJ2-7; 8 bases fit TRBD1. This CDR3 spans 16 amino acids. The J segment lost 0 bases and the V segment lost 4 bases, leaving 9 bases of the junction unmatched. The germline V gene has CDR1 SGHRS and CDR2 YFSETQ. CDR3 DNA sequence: TGCGCCAGCAGCCCCCCTCGGACAGGGAGCTCCTACGAGCAGTACTTC. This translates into CASSPPRTGSSYEQYF.

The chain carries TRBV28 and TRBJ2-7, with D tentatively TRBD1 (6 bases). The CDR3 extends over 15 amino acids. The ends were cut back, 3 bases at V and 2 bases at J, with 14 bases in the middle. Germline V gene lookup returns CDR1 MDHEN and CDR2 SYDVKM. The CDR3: CASSFLTGIPYEQYF. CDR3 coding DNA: TGTGCCAGCAGTTTTCTAACAGGGATACCCTACGAGCAGTACTTC.

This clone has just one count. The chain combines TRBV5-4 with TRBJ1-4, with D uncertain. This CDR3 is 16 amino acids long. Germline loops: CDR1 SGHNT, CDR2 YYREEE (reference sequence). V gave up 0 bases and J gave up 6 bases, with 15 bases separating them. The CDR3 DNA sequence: TGTGCCAGCAGCTTGGCCTTAGGTACTGCGGATGAAAAACTGTTTTTT. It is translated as CASSLALGTADEKLFF.

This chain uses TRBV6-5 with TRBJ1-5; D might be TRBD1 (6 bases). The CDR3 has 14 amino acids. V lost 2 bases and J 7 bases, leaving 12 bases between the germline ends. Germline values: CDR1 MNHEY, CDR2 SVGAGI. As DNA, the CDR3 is TGTGCCAGCAGTTACGGCCACAGGGACCAGCCCCAGCATTTT. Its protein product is CASSYGHRDQPQHF.

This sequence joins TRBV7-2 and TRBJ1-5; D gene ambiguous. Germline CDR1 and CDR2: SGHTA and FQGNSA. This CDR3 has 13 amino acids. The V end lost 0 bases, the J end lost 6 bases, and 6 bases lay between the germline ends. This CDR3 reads CASSLALSQPQHF. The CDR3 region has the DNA TGTGCCAGCAGCTTAGCGCTTTCTCAGCCCCAGCATTTT.